These 5 T cell receptor beta chains were all obtained from the same sample, sequenced in a study of blood T cell repertoires in COVID-19. TCRdb's table, derived via immunoSEQ multiplex PCR, lists solely in-frame clones and lacks some. The sample records over 150,000 clones, roughly nine tenths being singletons. The specimen sequenced was peripheral blood. The source of these receptors is a man in his fifties or sixties with acute or convalescent COVID-19.

The chain recombines TRBV6-5 with TRBJ1-2; D call uncertain. The V gene's germline CDR1 is MNHEY and CDR2 SVGAGI. V was pared by 0 bases and J by 8 bases, with 7 bases between. The CDR3 is 12 amino acids. The CDR3 sequence: CASSYSMGGYTF. In DNA form, the CDR3 reads TGTGCCAGCAGTTACTCTATGGGCGGCTACACCTTC.

This chain joins TRBV5-4 and TRBJ2-2, with TRBD2 identical over 12 bases. Germline trimming cut 3 bases from V and 5 bases from J; bases unmatched to any gene: 5. The CDR3 contains 16 residues. The germline CDR1 and CDR2 sequences are SGHNT and YYREEE (reference sequence). CDR3: CASSSGLAGTTGELFF. In nucleotides, the CDR3 is TGTGCCAGCAGCTCAGGACTAGCGGGGACGACCGGGGAGCTGTTTTTT.

The genes are TRBV4-2 and TRBJ1-1, with 10 bases that match TRBD1. Losses at the gene ends were 0 bases for V and 8 bases for J; bases not matched to a gene: 6. Germline CDR1 and CDR2: LGHNA and YNFKEQ. The CDR3 is made up of 15 amino acids. CDR3 DNA sequence: TGTGCCAGCAGCCAAGAAAAGACAGGGGGCAACGAAGCTTTCTTT. Translated, it gives CASSQEKTGGNEAFF.

The chain combines TRBV5-4 with TRBJ2-7; the match to TRBD2 covers 11 bases. Germline CDR1 reads SGHNT; CDR2 reads YYREEE (reference sequence). The CDR3 length is 17 residues. V shed 4 bases and J 5 bases; nucleotides not matched to a gene: 14. The chain's CDR3 is CASSLTSGVRIGHEQYV. The CDR3 nucleotides are TGTGCCAGCAGCCTGACTAGCGGGGTAAGAATAGGGCACGAGCAGTACGTC.

The rearrangement joins TRBV6-5 to TRBJ1-6; D might be TRBD1 (6 bases). This CDR3 has 13 residues. With 8 bases removed from V and 6 bases from J, the gap between germline ends came to 11 bases. Germline loops: CDR1 MNHEY, CDR2 SVGAGI. This chain's CDR3 is CASRDTVNSPLHF. DNA for the CDR3: TGTGCCAGCCGGGACACTGTTAATTCACCCCTCCACTTT.